This entry lists 12 T cell receptor beta chains sequenced from one sample in a study of blood T cell repertoires in COVID-19 (dated by TCRdb to the early 2020s). The library was generated by the immunoSEQ multiplex PCR assay. Held by TCRdb, this immuneACCESS table contains in-frame sequences only and omits some clones. Under half of the omission traces to an unresolved V gene where checked; the cause of the rest is unknown. The sample records 250,000 to 400,000 clones, 85% to 90% of which are singletons. 2.9% of the sample is held by the ten biggest clonotypes. The sample comprised peripheral blood. The receptors derive from a woman in her twenties or thirties with COVID-19, enrolled during active disease.

This rearrangement joins TRBV19 to TRBJ1-2, with D possibly TRBD1 on 6 matching bases. CDR3 size: 13 residues. CDR1 and CDR2 (germline): LNHDA, SQIVND (reference sequence). Trimming shortened V by 6 bases and J by 6 bases, and 14 bases separated the two germline ends. The CDR3 region is CASRPQGYDGYTF. The CDR3 coding sequence is TGTGCCAGTAGGCCACAGGGATATGATGGCTACACCTTC.

The CDR3 coding sequence is TGTGCCAGCAGTTTGTCCGACAGTTTTAGCACAGATACGCAGTATTTT. Its protein is CASSLSDSFSTDTQYF. The chain recombines TRBV28 with TRBJ2-3, with a possible D match to TRBD1 (5 bases). Germline V gene sequence: CDR1 MDHEN, CDR2 SYDVKM. Trimming stripped 3 bases from V and 0 bases from J, with 13 bases between. The CDR3 runs 16 residues.

The chain combines TRBV18 with TRBJ2-2, with unresolved D. The ends were cut back, 2 bases at V and 4 bases at J, with 5 bases in the middle. Germline loops: CDR1 KGHSH, CDR2 LQKENI. CDR3 size: 13 residues. DNA for the CDR3: TGTGCCAGCTCACCAACAAGCACCGGGGAGCTGTTTTTT. Translated, it gives CASSPTSTGELFF.

To note about this clone: The sample has other DNA sequences that encode this CDR3 too. The V call is TRBV27, the J call TRBJ1-2; D is undetermined. The CDR3 covers 13 residues. Germline loops: CDR1 MNHEY, CDR2 SMNVEV (reference sequence). V dropped 3 bases and J dropped 4 bases, with 9 bases sitting between them. The CDR3: CASSFRGTYGYTF. In nucleotides, the CDR3 is TGTGCCAGCAGTTTTCGGGGAACCTATGGCTACACCTTC.

There are a few counts of this clone. V is TRBV11-3 and J is TRBJ2-2, with 8 bases matching TRBD2. Germline CDR1 reads SGHNT; CDR2 reads YENEEA. This CDR3 has 16 amino acids. Unmatched junction bases numbered 6, after V lost 5 bases and J lost 1 base. CDR3 sequence reads: CASSRGLAMNTGELFF. CDR3 in DNA: TGTGCCAGCAGCCGCGGACTAGCCATGAACACCGGGGAGCTGTTTTTT. Complete variable domain (other parts from reference TRBV11-3 and TRBJ2-2): EAGVVQSPRYKIIEKKQPVAFWCNPISGHNTLYWYLQNLGQGPELLIRYENEEAVDDSQLPKDRFSAERLKGVDSTLKIQPAELGDSAVYLCASSRGLAMNTGELFFGEGSRLTVL.

The J gene is TRBJ1-1, the V gene TRBV12-5; 7 bases are a match to TRBD1. This CDR3 has 14 residues. Germline CDR1 and CDR2: LGHNT and FRNRAP. V lost 5 bases to trimming and J lost 4 bases; unmatched junction nucleotides: 7. The CDR3: CASGLDRAGTEAFF. The DNA for the CDR3 is TGTGCTAGTGGTCTAGACAGGGCCGGCACTGAAGCTTTCTTT.

CDR3 region: CASSGGSRSYEQYF. The CDR3, as DNA: TGTGCCAGCAGTGGCGGGAGTAGGTCCTACGAGCAGTACTTC. This chain connects TRBV6-6 to TRBJ2-7, with 7 positions matching TRBD2. There are 14 residues in the CDR3. With 5 bases clipped from V and 1 base from J, the junction kept 5 bases outside the gene matches. The germline V gene has CDR1 MNHNY and CDR2 SVGAGI (reference sequence).

The chain uses TRBV18 and TRBJ2-2, with D possibly being TRBD2 (5 bases). Trimming left V 0 bases short and J 6 bases short, with 20 bases between. The CDR3 runs to 18 residues. Germline CDR1 and CDR2: KGHSH and LQKENI. CDR3 loop: CASSPPNLAAAPSGELFF. The CDR3 nucleotides read TGTGCCAGCTCACCACCGAACCTAGCAGCCGCCCCCTCCGGGGAGCTGTTTTTT.

The genes are TRBV7-8 and TRBJ2-3; 14 bases fit TRBD2. The CDR3 is 17 residues long. Germline V gives CDR1 SGHVS, CDR2 FQNEAQ. Germline trimming cut 5 bases from V and 2 bases from J; bases unmatched to any gene: 6. DNA for the CDR3: TGTGCCAGCAGCCGCCCGACTAGCGGGAGGGACACAGATACGCAGTATTTT. Amino acid sequence: CASSRPTSGRDTDTQYF.

The chain links TRBV11-2 to TRBJ2-7, with TRBD2 matching over 7 bases. From germline, CDR1 is SGHAT and CDR2 FQNNGV. This CDR3 region has 15 residues. V trimming: 1 base; J trimming: 2 bases; junction bases outside the gene matches: 5. The CDR3 here is CASSLGGTNTYEQYF. The CDR3 nucleotides are TGTGCCAGCAGCTTAGGGGGGACTAATACCTACGAGCAGTACTTC.

The chain links TRBV23-1 to TRBJ2-1, with 8 bases lining up with TRBD1. TRBV23-1 is designated an ORF whose function remains uncertain. This CDR3 contains 13 residues. V lost 10 bases to trimming and J lost 8 bases; unmatched junction nucleotides: 10. The CDR3 DNA is TGCGCCATCCCAGCAGGACAGGGATATGAGCAGTTCTTC. It encodes CAIPAGQGYEQFF.

This clone was counted a single time. The V call is TRBV7-3, the J call TRBJ2-3; 9 positions agree with TRBD1. CDR1 SGHTA and CDR2 FQGTGA come from the germline V gene. CDR3 length: 15 amino acids. V lost 5 bases to trimming and J lost 2 bases; unmatched junction nucleotides: 5. CDR3 region: CASSPDRGYTDTQYF. CDR3 sequence (DNA): TGTGCCAGCAGCCCTGACAGGGGGTACACAGATACGCAGTATTTT.